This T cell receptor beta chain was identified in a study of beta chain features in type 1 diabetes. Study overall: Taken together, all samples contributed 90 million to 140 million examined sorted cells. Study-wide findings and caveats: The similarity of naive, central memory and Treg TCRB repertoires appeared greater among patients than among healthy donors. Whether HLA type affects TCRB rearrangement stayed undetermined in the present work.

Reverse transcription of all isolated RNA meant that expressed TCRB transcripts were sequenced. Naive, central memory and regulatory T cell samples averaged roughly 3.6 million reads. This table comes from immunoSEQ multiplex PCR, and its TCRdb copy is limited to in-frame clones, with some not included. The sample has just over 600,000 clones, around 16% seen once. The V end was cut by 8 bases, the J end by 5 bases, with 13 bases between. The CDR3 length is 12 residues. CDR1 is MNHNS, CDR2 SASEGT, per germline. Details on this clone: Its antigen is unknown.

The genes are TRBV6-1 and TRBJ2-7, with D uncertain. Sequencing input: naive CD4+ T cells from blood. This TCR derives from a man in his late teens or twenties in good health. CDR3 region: CASHGERNEQYF. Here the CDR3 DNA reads TGTGCCAGCCACGGAGAACGGAACGAGCAGTACTTC.